Presented here are 6 T cell receptor beta chains from one specimen sequenced in a study of T cell responses to AZD1222 COVID-19 vaccine. Here immunoSEQ multiplex PCR was the method, and the copy in TCRdb shows in-frame clones only, minus some. The table includes about 140,000 clones, under 95% detected once. Sequences were derived from peripheral blood, sampled 28 days after the second dose of the MenACWY control vaccine. These receptors all stem from an adult who received the MenACWY meningococcal vaccine as a control.

Of note for this clone: Other DNA sequences of this sample code for an identical CDR3. This chain connects TRBV28 to TRBJ1-5; 10 nucleotides match TRBD1. J gave up 7 bases and V 6 bases, and 9 bases lay outside the gene matches. Germline values: CDR1 MDHEN, CDR2 SYDVKM. The CDR3 covers 15 residues. The CDR3 is CASSLGQGFRQPQHF. The CDR3 DNA reads as TGTGCCAGCAGCCTGGGACAGGGGTTTAGACAGCCCCAGCATTTT.

The genes are TRBV18 and TRBJ1-6; 9 bases match TRBD1. The CDR3 has 14 amino acids. Per the germline V gene, CDR1 is KGHSH and CDR2 is LQKENI. The V gene end was trimmed by 6 bases and the J gene end by 8 bases; junction bases not matched to a gene: 5. The CDR3: CASSPGQGDSPLHF. The CDR3 DNA reads as TGTGCCAGCTCCCCGGGACAGGGCGATTCACCCCTCCACTTT.

J is TRBJ1-4 and V is TRBV19; D gene uncertain. The CDR3 runs 16 residues. Germline V lookup: CDR1 LNHDA, CDR2 SQIVND (reference sequence). Trimming shortened V by 2 bases and J by 0 bases, and 10 bases separated the two germline ends. In nucleotides, the CDR3 is TGTGCCAGTAGTATAACGCGTGGGTCAACTAATGAAAAACTGTTTTTT. Its translation is CASSITRGSTNEKLFF.

J is TRBJ1-1 and V is TRBV11-2; D is uncertain. Trimming left V 6 bases short and J 5 bases short, with 7 bases between. This CDR3 contains 11 residues. CDR1 and CDR2 (germline): SGHAT, FQNNGV. DNA for the CDR3: TGTGCCAGCAGTCCAAGAACTGAAGCTTTCTTT. Its protein is CASSPRTEAFF.

The chain combines TRBV5-1 with TRBJ1-1; perhaps TRBD1 as D (5 bases). Looked up from germline, CDR1 is SGHRS and CDR2 is YFSETQ. V shed 0 bases and J shed 4 bases, with 10 bases lying between them. This CDR3 is 14 amino acids long. The CDR3 nucleotides are TGCGCCAGCAGCTTGGGGGCCGGGGGCACTGAAGCTTTCTTT. Translated: CASSLGAGGTEAFF.

This clone was found once. The V and J genes are TRBV13 and TRBJ1-2, with TRBD1 matching 8 bases. Looked up from germline, CDR1 is PRHDT and CDR2 is FYEKMQ (reference sequence). This CDR3 comprises 17 residues. The V and J ends lost 5 bases and 0 bases, in that order; junction bases with no gene match: 11. The CDR3 region is CASSLHGQGSTNYGYTF. The CDR3, as DNA: TGTGCCAGCAGCCTACATGGACAGGGATCGACTAACTATGGCTACACCTTC.